These T cell receptor beta chains were read from a single sample in a study of OX40 agonist ivuxolimab in advanced cancers. Measured with immunoSEQ multiplex PCR; TCRdb has only the in-frame clones, and not every one. The sample has approximately 89,000 clones; around 86% are singletons. This specimen was CD4+ or CD8+ T cells sorted from blood, taken in a trial of the OX40 agonist ivuxolimab. These TCRs come from an adult with an advanced solid tumor such as melanoma, head and neck, liver or kidney cancer. CDR3s include the opening cysteine and the closing phenylalanine or tryptophan. D genes are given only for firm matches. Clone sizes are given selectively: once, few, many, or a class where the clone is expanded.

>TRBV7-3|TRBJ2-1|TRBD2|once
TGTGCCAGCAGCTCCGGGACTAGCGGGGGAAATGAGCAGTTCTTC
CASSSGTSGGNEQFF
>TRBV15|TRBJ1-5|.|once
TGTGCCACCAGCAGAGATGCAGGGGTCTCCCAGCCCCAGCATTTT
CATSRDAGVSQPQHF
>TRBV11-2|TRBJ1-6|.|.
TGTGCCAGCAGCCTCCAGGCACCAAGATATTCACCCCTCCACTTT
CASSLQAPRYSPLHF
>TRBV19|TRBJ2-3|TRBD1|.
TGTGCCAGTAGTCCAGGACAGGGTATGGGCACAGATACGCAGTATTTT
CASSPGQGMGTDTQYF
>TRBV27|TRBJ2-1|.|.
TGTGCCAGCAGTTTAAAGGGGCCGGGCTCCTACAATGAGCAGTTCTTC
CASSLKGPGSYNEQFF
>TRBV6-6|TRBJ1-1|.|.
TGTGCCAGCCTACGATCCGGGGAAGCTTTCTTT
CASLRSGEAFF
>TRBV5-1|TRBJ2-5|.|once
TGCGCCAGCAGCTTGACCCCGTACCAAGAGACCCAGTACTTC
CASSLTPYQETQYF
>TRBV9|TRBJ2-7|TRBD2|.
TGTGCCAGCAGCGTCGGGACTAGCGGCCTGTACGAGCAGTACTTC
CASSVGTSGLYEQYF
>TRBV6-1|TRBJ2-7|.|once
TGTGCCAGCACCCAGGTTCTACGACACGAGCAGTACTTC
CASTQVLRHEQYF
>TRBV7-2|TRBJ2-2|.|.
TGTGCCAGCAGCCCTACAGTGAACACCGGGGAGCTGTTTTTT
CASSPTVNTGELFF
>TRBV10-3|TRBJ2-7|TRBD1|.
TGTGCCATCAGGCCGGGACAGGGGCCGGGCGAGCAGTACTTC
CAIRPGQGPGEQYF
>TRBV4-1|TRBJ1-1|.|.
TGCGCCAGCAGCCAGAAGGGTTTGGGCTCGCCTGAAGCTTTCTTT
CASSQKGLGSPEAFF
>TRBV6-1|TRBJ2-7|.|.
TGTGCCAGCAGTGAAGCTGGTGGCACGCACGAGCAGTACTTC
CASSEAGGTHEQYF
>TRBV5-1|TRBJ2-2|.|.
TGCGCCAGCAGGGCATACGGGAACACCGGGGAGCTGTTTTTT
CASRAYGNTGELFF
>TRBV18|TRBJ2-7|.|.
TGTGCCAGCTCACCTACCGGGACATCCCGGGGGTCCTACGAGCAGTACTTC
CASSPTGTSRGSYEQYF
>TRBV6-1|TRBJ1-5|.|.
TGTGCCAGCAGGTGGACAGTCGGTCAGCCCCAGCATTTT
CASRWTVGQPQHF
>TRBV5-1|TRBJ2-1|.|.
TGCGCCAGCAGCTTGGAGGGAGCCTCCTACAATGAGCAGTTCTTC
CASSLEGASYNEQFF
>TRBV20-1|TRBJ2-5|.|many
TGCAGTGCTCTTGGGGAGACCCAGTACTTC
CSALGETQYF
>TRBV19|TRBJ2-1|TRBD2|.
TGTGCCACCCCTGAGTTGAGCGGGGCGTACAATGAGCAGTTCTTC
CATPELSGAYNEQFF
>TRBV19|TRBJ2-4|TRBD1|.
TGTGCCAGTACCTCACAGGGGTCCATTCAGTACTTC
CASTSQGSIQYF
>TRBV7-2|TRBJ1-3|.|once
TGTGCCAGCAGCCGAGGGGGGGTACTTCCAGGAAACACCATATATTTT
CASSRGGVLPGNTIYF
>TRBV19|TRBJ2-7|TRBD1|.
TGTGCCAGTAGTATAGAGGGGCCGGGGACAGAGTACGAGCAGTACTTC
CASSIEGPGTEYEQYF
>TRBV5-1|TRBJ1-1|TRBD1|.
TGCGCCAGCAGCTTGACAGGGGGCGTCAACACTGAAGCTTTCTTT
CASSLTGGVNTEAFF
>TRBV5-6|TRBJ1-3|.|.
TGTGCCAGCAGCTTAAGGGGAATCGCTGGAAACACCATATATTTT
CASSLRGIAGNTIYF
>TRBV19|TRBJ1-5|TRBD1|.
TGTGCCAGTAGTTTCAACCGGGACAGGTTTGTCAATCAGCCCCAGCATTTT
CASSFNRDRFVNQPQHF
>TRBV6-5|TRBJ1-4|TRBD1|.
TGTGCCAGCAGCGACAGGGGAGATGAAAAACTGTTTTTT
CASSDRGDEKLFF
>TRBV7-6|TRBJ2-7|TRBD1|.
TGTGCCAGCAGCTTACAGGGACAGACTTTCTTC
CASSLQGQTFF
>TRBV5-1|TRBJ2-7|TRBD2|.
TGCGCCAGCAGCCCTCAGACTAGCGGCTACGAGCAGTACTTC
CASSPQTSGYEQYF
>TRBV6-5|TRBJ2-3|TRBD2|.
TGTGCCAGCAGGGCAAGCGGGGGGGGAGGAGATACGCAGTATTTT
CASRASGGGGDTQYF
>TRBV7-6|TRBJ1-4|.|.
TGTGCCAGCAGCTTAGGACTGGGGCTCCGGGATGAAAAACTGTTTTTT
CASSLGLGLRDEKLFF
>TRBV5-4|TRBJ2-5|.|.
TGTGCCAGCAGCTTGGTAGGTACAGAAGAGACCCAGTACTTC
CASSLVGTEETQYF
>TRBV6-5|TRBJ1-6|TRBD1|once
TGTGCCAGCAGTTACTCGGGGACAGCCAATTCACCCCTCCACTTT
CASSYSGTANSPLHF
>TRBV7-9|TRBJ2-7|TRBD2|.
TGTGCCAGCAGCTTACTAGCGGGGTACGAGCAGTACTTC
CASSLLAGYEQYF
>TRBV5-4|TRBJ2-1|TRBD2|few
TGTGCCAGCAGCTCCGAGTTAGCGGGGGGCAGCAATGAGCAGTTCTTC
CASSSELAGGSNEQFF
>TRBV14|TRBJ1-3|.|.
TGTGCCAGCAGCCAAAACGCCAGGGGAAACACCATATATTTT
CASSQNARGNTIYF
>TRBV19|TRBJ1-1|.|once
TGTGCCAGTAGTATTCGGACCACAGACGCTGAAGCTTTCTTT
CASSIRTTDAEAFF
>TRBV7-3|TRBJ1-2|.|.
TGTGCCAGCAGCCCCAGTGGTGGAGGCGGCTATGGCTACACCTTC
CASSPSGGGGYGYTF
>TRBV13|TRBJ1-4|.|.
TGTGCCAGCAGCAAGAATAATGAAAAACTGTTTTTT
CASSKNNEKLFF
>TRBV6-5|TRBJ1-1|.|.
TGTGCCAGCAGTTACGAAGTTCGGAACACTGAAGCTTTCTTT
CASSYEVRNTEAFF
>TRBV19|TRBJ1-1|.|few
TGTGCCAGTAGTTCCGGATTTAACACTGAAGCTTTCTTT
CASSSGFNTEAFF
>TRBV5-1|TRBJ2-1|TRBD1|once
TGCGCCAGCAGCTCACAGGGACAGGAAAACGGCTGGGATAATGAGCAGTTCTTC
CASSSQGQENGWDNEQFF
>TRBV6-5|TRBJ2-3|.|few
TGTGCCAGCAGTTACCTGGCAGGCGCCTCAGATACGCAGTATTTT
CASSYLAGASDTQYF